This T cell receptor (beta chain) was sequenced during a study of cytomegalovirus exposure and HLA in healthy donors. Whole-study results and caveats: There were three CMV-associated chains whose specificity for CMV antigens was confirmed in vitro.

With respect to this clone: What it binds is not known.

Germline CDR1 reads SGHRS; CDR2 reads YFSETQ. Trimming cost V 0 bases and J 5 bases; bases outside gene matches: 8. This CDR3 comprises 16 residues. PCR was performed using 60 Vbeta and 13 Jbeta primers. This table comes from immunoSEQ multiplex PCR, and its TCRdb copy is limited to in-frame clones, with some not included. This table holds 120,000 or so clones, roughly 78% found once. The sequence came from a man between 25 and 39 years old in good health and CMV-seronegative. Input material: PBMCs. The chain is built from TRBV5-1 and TRBJ2-5, with TRBD2 identical over 9 bases. CDR3 DNA: TGCGCCAGCAGCTTGGGTAGCGGGGGTTTAGAGGAGACCCAGTACTTC. Amino acids: CASSLGSGGLEETQYF.